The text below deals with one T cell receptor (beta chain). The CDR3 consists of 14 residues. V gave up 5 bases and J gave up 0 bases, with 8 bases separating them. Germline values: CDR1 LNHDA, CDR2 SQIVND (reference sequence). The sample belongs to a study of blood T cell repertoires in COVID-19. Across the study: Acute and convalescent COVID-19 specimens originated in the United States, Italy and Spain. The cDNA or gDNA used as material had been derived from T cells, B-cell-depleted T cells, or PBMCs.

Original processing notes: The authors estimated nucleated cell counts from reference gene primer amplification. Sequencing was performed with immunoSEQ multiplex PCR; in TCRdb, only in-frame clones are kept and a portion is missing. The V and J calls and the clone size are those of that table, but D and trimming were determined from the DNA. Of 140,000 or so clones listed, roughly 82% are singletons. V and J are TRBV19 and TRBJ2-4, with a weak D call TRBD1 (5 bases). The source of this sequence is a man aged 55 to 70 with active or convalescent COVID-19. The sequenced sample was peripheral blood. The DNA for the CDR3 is TGTGCCAGTAGTCGTAGGGGAGCCAAAAACATTCAGTACTTC. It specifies CASSRRGAKNIQYF.